A single TCR beta chain is shown here with its context. The data originate from a study of T cell responses to AZD1222 COVID-19 vaccine. V was shortened by 3 bases and J by 0 bases, with 14 bases between the two germline ends. Looked up from germline, CDR1 is LGHDT and CDR2 is YNNKEL (reference sequence). This CDR3 spans 16 amino acids. Using immunoSEQ multiplex PCR, the repertoire was profiled, and TCRdb retains in-frame clones only, with some absent. The data hold fewer than 150,000 clones, with approximately 90% observed a single time. The sample here was peripheral blood, taken on day 0 of AZD1222 vaccination. This clonotype originated in an adult in good health. The chain couples TRBV3-1 (or the pseudogene TRBV3-2) to TRBJ1-1, with D perhaps matching TRBD1 (5 bases). CDR3 bases: TGTGCCAGCAGCCAGCGGGGGGTGGGGGTGAACACTGAAGCTTTCTTT. It is translated as CASSQRGVGVNTEAFF.